The next 26 T cell receptor beta chains were all read from a single sample in a study of molecular identifiers for immune sequencing clone quantification. One entry per CDR3 protein, called by TCRdb with MiXCR from the PCR reads. The sample carries tens of thousands of distinct CDR3 sequences, 15% to 20% recorded once. Sequences were obtained from naive CD8+ T cells from blood, with Jurkat cell RNA spiked in. The subset here: FACS-sorted CD8+CD4-CCR7+CD45RA+ naive T cells. The receptors were sampled from a human donor in good health. Some libraries in this study had Jurkat cell RNA spiked in.

The chain uses TRBV27 and TRBJ2-7; D uncertain. V lost 6 bases and J 4 bases, leaving 16 bases between the germline ends. Per the germline V gene, CDR1 is MNHEY and CDR2 is SMNVEV (reference sequence). This CDR3 has 14 residues. The CDR3 loop reads CASRYSVLDYEQYF. CDR3 DNA: TGTGCCAGCAGATATTCAGTGCTAGATTACGAGCAGTACTTC.

This clonotype has ten or more counts. The rearrangement joins TRBV7-9 to TRBJ1-4; weak D call: TRBD1 (6 bases). The CDR3 spans 15 residues. The V gene's germline CDR1 is SEHNR and CDR2 FQNEAQ (reference sequence). V gave up 5 bases and J gave up 8 bases, with 18 bases separating them. The CDR3 is CASSPANREGEKLFF. In DNA form, the CDR3 reads TGTGCCAGCAGCCCGGCAAACAGGGAGGGCGAAAAACTGTTTTTT. The entire variable domain, with the rest obtained from reference TRBV7-9 and TRBJ1-4, is as follows: DTGVSQNPRHKITKRGQNVTFRCDPISEHNRLYWYRQTLGQGPEFLTYFQNEAQLEKSRLLSDRFSAERPKGSFSTLEIQRTEQGDSAMYLCASSPANREGEKLFFGSGTQLSVL.

The J gene is TRBJ2-1, the V gene TRBV6-2 or TRBV6-3; D is ambiguous. The CDR3 length is 12 residues. Germline CDR1 reads MNHEY; CDR2 reads SVGEGT. Trimming took 2 bases from V and 9 from J, leaving 8 bases between them. The CDR3 nucleotides read TGTGCCAGCAGTTACATGGTGCGTGAGCAGTTCTTC. Translation: CASSYMVREQFF.

On this clonotype itself: A clone one base away is much larger, so this may be a read error. The chain uses TRBV13 and TRBJ2-3; D is undetermined. Looked up from germline, CDR1 is PRHDT and CDR2 is FYEKMQ (reference sequence). The CDR3 has 13 amino acids. CDR3 bases: TGTGCCGGCAGCCTGGGTTCCGGGGATACGCAGTATTTT. This codes for CAGSLGSGDTQYF.

This clonotype was observed at least ten times. The rearrangement joins TRBV6-1 to TRBJ2-7; D uncertain. This CDR3 has 13 residues. Germline loops: CDR1 MNHNS, CDR2 SASEGT. V gave up 10 bases and J gave up 3 bases, with 16 bases separating them. The CDR3 nucleotides read TGTGCCATCGCGTTGGGTTTCGTCTACGAGCAGTACTTC. Translating it yields CAIALGFVYEQYF.

This clonotype was counted only a few times. V gene TRBV6-2 or TRBV6-3 combines with J gene TRBJ2-7, with D perhaps TRBD2 (5 bases). Germline CDR1 MNHEY, CDR2 SVGEGT. V was trimmed by 6 bases and J by 4 bases, leaving 25 bases between them. The CDR3 is made up of 17 amino acids. The CDR3 DNA is TGTGCCAGCAGCCTAATAGGCCTAACTAGTGAGGCTTACGAGCAGTACTTC. This sequence encodes CASSLIGLTSEAYEQYF.

This clonotype was detected ten times or more. The rearrangement uses TRBV7-6 and TRBJ2-1; 11 positions match TRBD2. J lost 5 bases, V lost 5 bases, and 11 bases had no gene match. This CDR3 comprises 17 residues. Germline V CDR1 and CDR2: SGHVS, FNYEAQ. The CDR3 sequence is CASSAYHGLAGHNEQFF. The CDR3 bases are TGTGCCAGCAGCGCATACCATGGACTAGCGGGCCACAATGAGCAGTTCTTC.

As regards this clonotype: A much larger clone is a single base away; this may be a read error. The chain employs TRBV7-3 and TRBJ2-2, with D tentatively TRBD1 (5 bases). Germline CDR1 SGHTA, CDR2 FQGTGA. The CDR3 consists of 14 residues. The ends were cut back, 5 bases at V and 7 bases at J, with 14 bases in the middle. As DNA, the CDR3 is TGTGCCAGCAGCCCTAAGGGGTTGGTCGGGGAGCTGTTTTTT. It encodes CASSPKGLVGELFF. Filled out from reference TRBV7-3 and TRBJ2-2, the complete variable domain reads GAGVSQTPSNKVTEKGKYVELRCDPISGHTALYWYRQSLGQGPEFLIYFQGTGAADDSGLPNDRFFAVRPEGSVSTLKIQRTERGDSAVYLCASSPKGLVGELFFGEGSRLTVL.

This chain uses TRBV11-2 with TRBJ1-1, with D possibly matching TRBD1 (6 bases). V was trimmed by 8 bases and J by 5 bases, leaving 12 bases between them. Germline CDR1 is SGHAT and CDR2 is FQNNGV. The CDR3 totals 12 residues. CDR3 coding DNA: TGTGCCAGCTGTTCCGACAGGACTGAAGCTTTCTTT. Protein: CASCSDRTEAFF.

V gene TRBV5-1 combines with J gene TRBJ1-1; no clear D. V shed 3 bases and J shed 3 bases, with 18 bases lying between them. This CDR3 contains 16 residues. Germline V gene lookup returns CDR1 SGHRS and CDR2 YFSETQ. The CDR3 here is CASSSGLEWSHTEAFF. Here the CDR3 DNA reads TGCGCCAGCAGCTCGGGTTTGGAATGGAGCCACACTGAAGCTTTCTTT.

This clonotype was counted at least ten times. V gene TRBV27 combines with J gene TRBJ1-3; D is ambiguous. Trimming pared 2 bases from V and 4 bases from J, leaving 12 bases between. CDR1 is MNHEY and CDR2 is SMNVEV in the germline V gene (reference sequence). This CDR3 is 15 amino acids long. CDR3 sequence (DNA): TGTGCCAGCAGTTTAAGGCTAGTCAGCGGAAACACCATATATTTT. Translated, it gives CASSLRLVSGNTIYF.

This clonotype was seen repeatedly, ten times or more. The rearrangement links TRBV5-6 to TRBJ2-5; D tentatively reads TRBD1 or TRBD2 (5 bases each). V gave up 4 bases and J gave up 5 bases, with 12 bases separating them. From germline, CDR1 is SGHDT and CDR2 YYEEEE. This CDR3 has 13 amino acids. The CDR3 here is CASSGGWGETQYF. The DNA of the CDR3 is TGTGCCAGCAGCGGGGGATGGGGCGAGACCCAGTACTTC.

This clonotype was recorded at least ten times. The chain carries TRBV4-1 and TRBJ2-1; a possible D gene is TRBD2 (5 bases). The V and J ends lost 0 bases and 2 bases respectively, with 11 bases between them. The CDR3 runs 16 residues. Germline CDR1 and CDR2: MGHRA and YSYEKL. CDR3 coding DNA: TGCGCCAGCAGCCAAGAGTACGGGGTTACCTACAATGAGCAGTTCTTC. Residues: CASSQEYGVTYNEQFF.

This clonotype was recorded at least ten times. This rearrangement joins TRBV5-1 to TRBJ2-7, with 8 bases lining up with TRBD2. V shed 4 bases and J 1 base; nucleotides not matched to a gene: 13. This CDR3 spans 17 amino acids. Germline CDR1 SGHRS, CDR2 YFSETQ. CDR3 sequence reads: CASSPSASGGSSYEQYF. For the CDR3, the DNA is TGCGCCAGCAGCCCTTCGGCCTCGGGAGGGTCGTCCTACGAGCAGTACTTC.

This clonotype was seen many times. This chain links TRBV7-8 with TRBJ2-5; 13 nucleotides line up with TRBD2. CDR1 is SGHVS, CDR2 FQNEAQ, per germline. The V segment lost 2 bases and the J segment 4 bases; nucleotides outside the gene matches: 10. CDR3 length: 18 residues. In DNA, the CDR3 is TGTGCCAGCAGCTTACCCGGACTAGCGGGAGTCGTTTTAGAGACCCAGTACTTC. As protein: CASSLPGLAGVVLETQYF.

This clonotype was detected ten times or more. This chain links TRBV7-8 with TRBJ2-3; D gene uncertain. This CDR3 has 14 residues. The germline gives CDR1 SGHVS, CDR2 FQNEAQ. Deletions cut 0 bases from V and 2 bases from J, with 6 bases between. The chain's CDR3 is CASSLATFTDTQYF. The CDR3 region has the DNA TGTGCCAGCAGCTTAGCGACGTTCACAGATACGCAGTATTTT.

About this clonotype itself: The junction departs from germline at one end; a sequencing error may be responsible. The rearrangement uses TRBV2 and TRBJ1-1; D perhaps matches TRBD1 (5 bases). The CDR3 is made up of 11 amino acids. Germline loops: CDR1 SNHLY, CDR2 FYNNEI. The CDR3 region is CARTANTEALF. The CDR3 coding sequence is TGTGCCAGGACAGCCAATACTGAAGCTCTCTTT.

Points on this clonotype: The junction departs from germline at one end; a sequencing error may be responsible. The chain has TRBV29-1 and TRBJ1-1; a weak D match, TRBD1 (5 bases). This CDR3 region has 13 residues. Per germline, CDR1 SQVTM and CDR2 ANQGSEA. Here the CDR3 reads CSAEVRADTEAFF. The CDR3 region has the DNA TGCAGCGCTGAAGTCAGGGCGGACACTGAAGCTTTCTTT.

This clonotype was seen at least ten times. This chain uses TRBV19 with TRBJ2-2; the D is unclear. V was shortened by 3 bases and J by 0 bases, with 8 bases between the two germline ends. This CDR3 is built from 15 residues. Germline lookup yields CDR1 LNHDA and CDR2 SQIVND (reference sequence). The CDR3 region is CASSIGLANTGELFF. In DNA form, the CDR3 reads TGTGCCAGTAGTATTGGCCTCGCGAACACCGGGGAGCTGTTTTTT.

The genes are TRBV11-3 and TRBJ2-1, with D maybe TRBD2 (6 bases). The CDR3 loop spans 18 amino acids. The V end was cut by 4 bases, the J end by 0 bases, with 19 bases between. Germline assignment: CDR1 SGHNT and CDR2 YENEEA. The DNA for the CDR3 is TGTGCCAGCAGCTCCTCTCCGGCGGGACCCAGCTCCTACAATGAGCAGTTCTTC. Translation: CASSSSPAGPSSYNEQFF.

This clonotype was detected ten times or more. V usage is TRBV6-1 and J usage is TRBJ2-7; possible D gene TRBD2, 6 bases. Trimming removed 6 bases from V and 1 base from J, with 13 bases in between. Looked up from germline, CDR1 is MNHNS and CDR2 is SASEGT. This CDR3 comprises 14 residues. CDR3 in DNA: TGTGCCAGCAGCCTGCGGGGCCCATCCTACGAGCAGTACTTC. This codes for CASSLRGPSYEQYF.

This clonotype was counted between two and nine times. This chain joins TRBV6-5 and TRBJ2-1; D remains ambiguous. The CDR3 length is 15 residues. Germline V gene data show CDR1 as MNHEY and CDR2 as SVGAGI. V shed 6 bases and J shed 8 bases, with 20 bases lying between them. The CDR3 reads CASRIDGARWDEQFF. The DNA of the CDR3 is TGTGCCAGCAGGATCGACGGAGCGCGCTGGGATGAGCAGTTCTTC.

Comment on this clonotype: A much larger clone is a single base away; this may be a read error. Because the CDR3 is missing its conserved closing phenylalanine or tryptophan, this is likely a read error. This sequence joins TRBV3-1 and TRBJ2-1, with D possibly called TRBD1 or TRBD2 (5 bases each). Deletions cut 4 bases from V and 10 bases from J, with 17 bases between. This CDR3 spans 14 amino acids. CDR1 and CDR2 (germline): LGHDT, YNNKEL (reference sequence). The CDR3 DNA reads as TGTGCCAGCAGCCCGCCGGGGCATCCGCTGGAGCAGTTCTCC. It encodes CASSPPGHPLEQFS.

Ten or more counts support this clonotype. CDR3 region: CSARVSTYEQYF. In nucleotides, the CDR3 is TGCAGTGCTAGAGTCAGCACTTACGAGCAGTACTTC. The chain carries TRBV20-1 and TRBJ2-7; D call uncertain. Trimming removed 1 base at V and 4 bases at J, with 8 bases between. This CDR3 has 12 amino acids. The V gene's germline CDR1 is DFQATT and CDR2 SNEGSKA (reference sequence).

V is TRBV7-9 and J is TRBJ2-2; D is unresolved. Germline CDR1 SEHNR, CDR2 FQNEAQ (reference sequence). V lost 1 base and J 9 bases, leaving 3 bases between the germline ends. This CDR3 is built from 11 residues. The CDR3 nucleotides read TGTGCCAGCAGCTTAGGTTGGGAGCTGTTTTTT. Amino acid sequence: CASSLGWELFF.

In the case of this clonotype: This sequence may be a read error, since a much larger clone differs from it by one base. This chain connects TRBV3-1 to TRBJ2-7, with D perhaps assigned TRBD1 or TRBD2 (5 bases each). The CDR3 has 16 residues. Looked up from germline, CDR1 is LGHDT and CDR2 is YNNKEL (reference sequence). CDR3 residues: CASSPPPGRDDYERYF. The CDR3 bases are TGTGCCAGCAGCCCCCCGCCAGGCAGGGACGACTACGAGCGGTACTTC.